The clone carrying this TCR beta chain was detected only a few times. The antigen is undetermined. 5'RACE, which relied on constant-segment primers, yielded TCR alpha and TCR beta cDNA libraries carrying sample barcodes and UMIs. MiXCR, run by TCRdb on the 5' RACE reads, gives a single entry per CDR3 protein. The sample includes about 310,000 distinct CDR3 sequences, 15% to 20% of them seen just once. These data come from a study of T-cell memory formation after mild COVID-19. At the level of the study: The TCR clusters were mostly specific to one donor.

Points from the study as a whole: Clones contracting day 15 to 85 were balanced CD4/CD8; later expanders leaned CD4+. Whether second-wave clones peaking at day 37 were SARS-CoV-2 specific went unconfirmed.

The CDR3 runs 14 residues. From germline, CDR1 is SGHVS and CDR2 FNYEAQ. V was pared by 0 bases and J by 2 bases, with 6 bases between. The sequenced material came from PBMCs or a T cell subset sorted from them (not recorded which). The TCR sequence derives from a man between 18 and 35 years old who had mild COVID-19 (a few samples of this study predate the infection). Cell type and time point are not known. The genes are TRBV7-6 and TRBJ2-3; no clear D gene. The CDR3 DNA sequence: TGTGCCAGCAGCTTAGCGCGGTTCACAGATACGCAGTATTTT. Translation: CASSLARFTDTQYF.